The rows below give T cell receptor beta chains drawn from one sample of a study of blood T cells in healthy people across ages. TCRdb independently ran MiXCR on the 5' RACE reads; one entry per CDR3 protein. The data show hundreds of thousands of distinct CDR3 sequences, with under 45% seen just once and under 20% held by the top ten. The sample was blood. These receptors came from a man aged 60 to 69 in good health. CDR3s include the opening cysteine and the closing phenylalanine or tryptophan. A D gene is named only where the DNA matches it firmly. Rows give clone size only sometimes, using once, few, many, or a class for an expanded clone.

d_call: TRBD2; clone_size: NA; v_call: TRBV20-1; j_call: TRBJ2-1; cdr3_nt: TGCAGTACTAGACTCCAGACTAGCGGGGTCTACAATGAGCAGTTCTTC; cdr3_aa: CSTRLQTSGVYNEQFF
d_call: NA; clone_size: NA; v_call: TRBV7-2; j_call: TRBJ1-1; cdr3_nt: TGTGCCAGCAGCTTTATTGCCCCTGAAGCTTTCTTT; cdr3_aa: CASSFIAPEAFF
d_call: NA; clone_size: few; v_call: TRBV7-2; j_call: TRBJ1-2; cdr3_nt: TGTGCCAGCAGCTTAGCGCGGGGTTATGGCTACACCTTC; cdr3_aa: CASSLARGYGYTF
d_call: TRBD2; clone_size: NA; v_call: TRBV29-1; j_call: TRBJ2-5; cdr3_nt: TGCAGCGCCGGCGGGGGGGGAGAGACCCAGTACTTC; cdr3_aa: CSAGGGGETQYF
d_call: NA; clone_size: NA; v_call: TRBV24-1; j_call: TRBJ2-5; cdr3_nt: TGTGCCACCGCCGGGTCGAAAGAGACCCAGTACTTC; cdr3_aa: CATAGSKETQYF
d_call: TRBD2; clone_size: NA; v_call: TRBV20-1; j_call: TRBJ2-3; cdr3_nt: TGCAGTGCTAGCCTAGGCGGGGGTGGCACAGATACGCAGTATTTT; cdr3_aa: CSASLGGGGTDTQYF
d_call: TRBD1; clone_size: NA; v_call: TRBV7-2; j_call: TRBJ2-5; cdr3_nt: TGTGCCAGCAGCTTGGGACAGGGAAGGCGAGAGCAGTACTTC; cdr3_aa: CASSLGQGRREQYF
d_call: NA; clone_size: NA; v_call: TRBV10-3; j_call: TRBJ1-2; cdr3_nt: TGTGCCATCAGTGATGCTCGGTTCTATGGCTACACCTTC; cdr3_aa: CAISDARFYGYTF
d_call: NA; clone_size: NA; v_call: TRBV15; j_call: TRBJ2-6; cdr3_nt: TGTGCCACCAGCAGGCAACAGGGATCTGGTTCTGGGGCCAACGTCCTGACTTTC; cdr3_aa: CATSRQQGSGSGANVLTF
d_call: NA; clone_size: NA; v_call: TRBV7-2; j_call: TRBJ2-3; cdr3_nt: TGTGCCAGCAGCTTAGCGGGCACGGCACATTCTAGCACAGATACGCAGTATTTT; cdr3_aa: CASSLAGTAHSSTDTQYF
d_call: TRBD1; clone_size: NA; v_call: TRBV4-1; j_call: TRBJ2-3; cdr3_nt: TGCGCCAGCAGCCCCGAACAGGGGGCGCGCACAGATACGCAGTATTTT; cdr3_aa: CASSPEQGARTDTQYF
d_call: NA; clone_size: few; v_call: TRBV20-1; j_call: TRBJ1-6; cdr3_nt: TGCAGTGCTAGAGAAGGGGGGGACCCGCCTAATTCACCCCTCCACTTT; cdr3_aa: CSAREGGDPPNSPLHF
d_call: NA; clone_size: NA; v_call: TRBV2; j_call: TRBJ2-7; cdr3_nt: TGTGCCAGCAGACAAACAACGGGTGGCGAGCAGTACTTC; cdr3_aa: CASRQTTGGEQYF
d_call: TRBD1; clone_size: NA; v_call: TRBV7-2; j_call: TRBJ1-2; cdr3_nt: TGTGCCAGCAGCCTGAGAACCGGGACAGACTATGGCTACACCTTC; cdr3_aa: CASSLRTGTDYGYTF
d_call: TRBD2; clone_size: NA; v_call: TRBV4-2; j_call: TRBJ2-3; cdr3_nt: TGTGCCAGCAGCCAAGATTTATTAGCGGGGGGTACTTCCACAGATACGCAGTATTTT; cdr3_aa: CASSQDLLAGGTSTDTQYF
d_call: TRBD1; clone_size: NA; v_call: TRBV6-2/TRBV6-3; j_call: TRBJ1-2; cdr3_nt: TGTGCCAGCAGTTCGCAGGGGGAGTATGGCTACACCTTC; cdr3_aa: CASSSQGEYGYTF
d_call: NA; clone_size: once; v_call: TRBV27; j_call: TRBJ2-1; cdr3_nt: TGTGCCAGCAGTAACCTAAACAATGAGCAGTTCTTC; cdr3_aa: CASSNLNNEQFF
d_call: NA; clone_size: NA; v_call: TRBV12-3/TRBV12-4; j_call: TRBJ1-4; cdr3_nt: TGTGCCAGCAGTTTGCCGGGTGCAACTAATGAAAAACTGTTTTTT; cdr3_aa: CASSLPGATNEKLFF
d_call: TRBD1; clone_size: NA; v_call: TRBV3-1; j_call: TRBJ2-5; cdr3_nt: TGTGCCAGCAGCCCAAGGACAGGGATCTCGGAGACCCAGTACTTC; cdr3_aa: CASSPRTGISETQYF
d_call: TRBD1; clone_size: few; v_call: TRBV7-9; j_call: TRBJ1-2; cdr3_nt: TGTGCCAGCAGCTTAGCGGGGACAGGGGGATTCTATGGCTACACCTTC; cdr3_aa: CASSLAGTGGFYGYTF
d_call: NA; clone_size: NA; v_call: TRBV14; j_call: TRBJ2-1; cdr3_nt: TGTGCCAGCAGCCAAGATGGGGGCGGGAATGAGCAGTTCTTC; cdr3_aa: CASSQDGGGNEQFF
d_call: NA; clone_size: NA; v_call: TRBV29-1; j_call: TRBJ1-1; cdr3_nt: TGCAGCGTTGAAGACAGGGGACGTGAAGCTTTCTTT; cdr3_aa: CSVEDRGREAFF
d_call: NA; clone_size: NA; v_call: TRBV7-3; j_call: TRBJ2-7; cdr3_nt: TGTGCCAGCAGCTTAAAAGGTGGCGAGCAGTACTTC; cdr3_aa: CASSLKGGEQYF
d_call: TRBD2; clone_size: few; v_call: TRBV4-3; j_call: TRBJ2-3; cdr3_nt: TGCGCCAGCAGCCCGGTGGCGGGGGACACAGATACGCAGTATTTT; cdr3_aa: CASSPVAGDTDTQYF
d_call: TRBD1; clone_size: few; v_call: TRBV28; j_call: TRBJ1-5; cdr3_nt: TGTGCCAGCAGTTTTGGGACAGGGATTGGCAATCAGCCCCAGCATTTT; cdr3_aa: CASSFGTGIGNQPQHF
d_call: TRBD2; clone_size: few; v_call: TRBV4-3; j_call: TRBJ2-5; cdr3_nt: TGCGCCAGCAGCCAAGATGGGCGGGGGCAAGAGACCCAGTACTTC; cdr3_aa: CASSQDGRGQETQYF
d_call: TRBD1; clone_size: few; v_call: TRBV30; j_call: TRBJ2-7; cdr3_nt: TGTGCCTGGGCACCAACAGGGGTATCTTACGAGCAGTACTTC; cdr3_aa: CAWAPTGVSYEQYF
d_call: TRBD2; clone_size: few; v_call: TRBV20-1; j_call: TRBJ2-1; cdr3_nt: TGCAGTGCTAGGGGTTCTAGCGGGGGAATGAATGAGCAGTTCTTC; cdr3_aa: CSARGSSGGMNEQFF
d_call: NA; clone_size: few; v_call: TRBV6-1; j_call: TRBJ2-7; cdr3_nt: TGTGCCAGCAGTGTCCAGATTTACTACGAGCAGTACTTC; cdr3_aa: CASSVQIYYEQYF
d_call: NA; clone_size: NA; v_call: TRBV6-5; j_call: TRBJ1-6; cdr3_nt: TGTGCCAGCAGCAAGGTGGGCACTGGTAAATTGGCACCCCTCCACTTT; cdr3_aa: CASSKVGTGKLAPLHF
d_call: NA; clone_size: few; v_call: TRBV11-2; j_call: TRBJ1-1; cdr3_nt: TGTGCCAGCAGCAGACCAGGGAAAGCTTTCTTT; cdr3_aa: CASSRPGKAFF
d_call: TRBD2; clone_size: NA; v_call: TRBV5-8; j_call: TRBJ2-3; cdr3_nt: TGTGCCAGCAGCTTGGCCCGACTAGCGGGGGCGGGAGATACGCAGTATTTT; cdr3_aa: CASSLARLAGAGDTQYF
d_call: TRBD2; clone_size: NA; v_call: TRBV27; j_call: TRBJ2-5; cdr3_nt: TGTGCCAGCAGTCGGTCGGGGGGATTATTGGAGACCCAGTACTTC; cdr3_aa: CASSRSGGLLETQYF
d_call: NA; clone_size: NA; v_call: TRBV20-1; j_call: TRBJ2-1; cdr3_nt: TGCAGTGCTAGGGAGGGGAACTCCTACAATGAGCAGTTCTTC; cdr3_aa: CSAREGNSYNEQFF
d_call: NA; clone_size: once; v_call: TRBV20-1; j_call: TRBJ2-3; cdr3_nt: TGCAGTGCTAGAGATACGAGGGGGGGCCGCACAGATACGCAGTATTTT; cdr3_aa: CSARDTRGGRTDTQYF
d_call: TRBD1; clone_size: NA; v_call: TRBV10-1; j_call: TRBJ1-2; cdr3_nt: TGCGCCAGCAGCGGCGACCAGGGGGACGTATCTGGCTACACCTTC; cdr3_aa: CASSGDQGDVSGYTF
d_call: NA; clone_size: once; v_call: TRBV3-1; j_call: TRBJ2-6; cdr3_nt: TGTGCCAGCAGCCAAGCACCGGGACCGTCTGGGGCCAACGTCCTGACTTTC; cdr3_aa: CASSQAPGPSGANVLTF